Below are 8 T cell receptor beta chains sequenced from a single sample in a study of blood T cell repertoires in COVID-19 (dated by TCRdb to the early 2020s). Library preparation was by the immunoSEQ multiplex PCR assay. TCRdb obtained this table from immuneACCESS and retained in-frame rearrangements with V and J assigned. These tables miss some clones; where compared with another copy, unresolved V genes account for less than half of the shortfall, and the remainder is unexplained. Here the sample has over 300,000 clones; roughly 90% occur a single time. The ten largest clones represent approximately 7% of the sample. Source material: peripheral blood. The receptors here all came from a man between 18 and 29 years old with active or convalescent COVID-19.

Note on this clone: The final CDR3 position lacks the conserved phenylalanine or tryptophan, pointing to a likely read error. The DNA is left out, because the CDR3 cannot be placed on it with certainty; the CDR3 is given as TCRdb lists it. J is TRBJ2-3 and V is TRBV21-1; the table's D call of TRBD2 was not tested on the DNA. TRBV21-1 represents a pseudogene. The CDR3 totals 10 residues, both ends included. The CDR3: CASSNESSGS.

This clone was recorded once. This may come from a read error, since a much larger clone is one base off. The chain joins TRBV7-9 to TRBJ2-6, with D possibly matching TRBD1 (6 bases). CDR1 SEHNR and CDR2 FQNEAQ come from the germline V gene (reference sequence). The CDR3 spans 14 residues. CDR3 nucleotides: TGTGCCAGCAGAACAGGGTCTGGGGCCAACGTGCTGACTTTC. Protein: CASRTGSGANVLTF.

CDR3 sequence reads: CASSQGSGPDTQYF. CDR3 in DNA: TGTGCCAGCAGCCAGGGGTCGGGGCCAGATACGCAGTATTTT. V gene TRBV5-6 combines with J gene TRBJ2-3, with a tentative D call TRBD1 (6 bases). Germline loops: CDR1 SGHDT, CDR2 YYEEEE. The CDR3 sequence is 14 residues long. Deletions cut 4 bases from V and 4 bases from J, with 13 bases between.

This clone was picked up one time. The CDR3 loop reads CSVQWQGATGELFF. The CDR3 DNA reads as TGCAGCGTTCAGTGGCAGGGGGCAACCGGGGAGCTGTTTTTT. The V call is TRBV29-1, the J call TRBJ2-2, with 8 bases that match TRBD1. CDR1 and CDR2 from the germline V gene are SQVTM and ANQGSEA. This CDR3 is 14 amino acids long. V lost 5 bases, J lost 5 bases, and 7 bases stayed unmatched.

The V and J genes are TRBV6-5 and TRBJ1-2, with 8 bases that match TRBD1. The CDR3 extends over 16 amino acids. V lost 0 bases to trimming and J lost 3 bases; unmatched junction nucleotides: 6. Germline CDR1 is MNHEY and CDR2 is SVGAGI. CDR3 sequence reads: CASSYSNPGQDYGYTF. The CDR3 DNA sequence: TGTGCCAGCAGTTACTCTAACCCGGGACAGGACTATGGCTACACCTTC.

In DNA form, the CDR3 reads TGTGCCAGCAGCTTGGGACTACTTAGCACAGATACGCAGTATTTT. This sequence encodes CASSLGLLSTDTQYF. V gene TRBV11-3 combines with J gene TRBJ2-3, with 7 bases identical to TRBD2. Trimming at V came to 3 bases and at J to 0 bases, leaving 3 bases not matched to a gene. The length of the CDR3 is 15 residues. Germline loops: CDR1 SGHNT, CDR2 YENEEA.

The rearrangement links TRBV28 to TRBJ1-2; maybe TRBD1 (6 bases). The CDR3 has 14 amino acids. The germline gives CDR1 MDHEN, CDR2 SYDVKM. V was cut by 6 bases and J by 4 bases, with 15 bases left in between. As DNA, the CDR3 is TGTGCCAGCAGCCAAGGACAGCAATTCTATGGCTACACCTTC. This translates into CASSQGQQFYGYTF.

The rearrangement uses TRBV19 and TRBJ1-1; D might be TRBD1 (5 bases). Germline lookup yields CDR1 LNHDA and CDR2 SQIVND (reference sequence). V lost 3 bases to trimming and J lost 8 bases, with 7 bases between them. The CDR3 extends over 11 amino acids. CDR3 loop: CASSMAGEAFF. The CDR3 DNA reads TGTGCCAGTAGTATGGCAGGGGAAGCTTTCTTT.